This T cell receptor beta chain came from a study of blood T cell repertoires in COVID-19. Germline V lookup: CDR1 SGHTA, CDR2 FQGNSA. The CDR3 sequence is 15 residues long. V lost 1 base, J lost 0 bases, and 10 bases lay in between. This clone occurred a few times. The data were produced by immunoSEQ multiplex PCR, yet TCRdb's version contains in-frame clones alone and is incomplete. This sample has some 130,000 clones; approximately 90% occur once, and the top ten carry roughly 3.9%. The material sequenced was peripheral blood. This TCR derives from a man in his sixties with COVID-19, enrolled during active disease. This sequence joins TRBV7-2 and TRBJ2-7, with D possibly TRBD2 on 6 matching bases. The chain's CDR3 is CASSLDGDSSYEQYF. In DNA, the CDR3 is TGTGCCAGCAGCTTAGATGGGGACTCCTCCTACGAGCAGTACTTC. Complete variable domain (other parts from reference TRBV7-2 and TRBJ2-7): GAGVSQSPSNKVTEKGKDVELRCDPISGHTALYWYRQSLGQGLEFLIYFQGNSAPDKSGLPSDRFSAERTGGSVSTLTIQRTQQEDSAVYLCASSLDGDSSYEQYFGPGTRLTVT.